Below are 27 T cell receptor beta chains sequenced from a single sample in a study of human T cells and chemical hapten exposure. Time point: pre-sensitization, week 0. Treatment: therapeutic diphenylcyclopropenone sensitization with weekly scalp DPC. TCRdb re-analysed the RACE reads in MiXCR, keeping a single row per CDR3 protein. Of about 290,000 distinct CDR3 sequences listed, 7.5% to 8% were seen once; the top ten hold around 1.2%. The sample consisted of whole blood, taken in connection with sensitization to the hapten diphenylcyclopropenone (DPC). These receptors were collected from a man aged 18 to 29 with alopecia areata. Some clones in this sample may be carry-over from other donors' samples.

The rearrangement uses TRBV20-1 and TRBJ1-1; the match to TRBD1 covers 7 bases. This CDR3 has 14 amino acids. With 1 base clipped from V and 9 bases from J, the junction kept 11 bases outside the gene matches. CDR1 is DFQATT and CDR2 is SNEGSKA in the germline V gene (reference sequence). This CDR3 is CSARGETGRIKAFF. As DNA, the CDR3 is TGCAGTGCTAGAGGAGAGACAGGGCGGATAAAAGCTTTCTTT.

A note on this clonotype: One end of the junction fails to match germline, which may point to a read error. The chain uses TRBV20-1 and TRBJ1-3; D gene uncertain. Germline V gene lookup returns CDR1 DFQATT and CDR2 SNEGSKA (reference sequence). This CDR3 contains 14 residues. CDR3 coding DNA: TGCAGTGCTTCAGACGCAAGCTCTGGAAACACCATAAATTTT. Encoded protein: CSASDASSGNTINF.

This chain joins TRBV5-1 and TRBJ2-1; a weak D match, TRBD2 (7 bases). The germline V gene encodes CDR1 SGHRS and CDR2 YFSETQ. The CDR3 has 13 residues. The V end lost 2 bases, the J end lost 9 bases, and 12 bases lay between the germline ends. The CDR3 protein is CASSFGGAGEQFF. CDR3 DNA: TGCGCCAGCAGCTTTGGGGGGGCCGGTGAGCAGTTCTTC.

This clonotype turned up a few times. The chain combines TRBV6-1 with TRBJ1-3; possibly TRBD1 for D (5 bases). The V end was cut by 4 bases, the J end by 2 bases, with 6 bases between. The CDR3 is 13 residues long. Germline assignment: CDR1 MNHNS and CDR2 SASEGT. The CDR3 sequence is CASSGQTGNTIYF. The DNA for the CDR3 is TGTGCCAGCAGTGGACAGACTGGAAACACCATATATTTT.

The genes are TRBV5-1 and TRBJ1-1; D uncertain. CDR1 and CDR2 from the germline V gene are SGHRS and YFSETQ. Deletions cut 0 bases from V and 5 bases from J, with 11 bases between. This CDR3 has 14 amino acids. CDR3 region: CASSLEPGWTEAFF. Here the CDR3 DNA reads TGCGCCAGCAGCTTGGAGCCGGGATGGACTGAAGCTTTCTTT.

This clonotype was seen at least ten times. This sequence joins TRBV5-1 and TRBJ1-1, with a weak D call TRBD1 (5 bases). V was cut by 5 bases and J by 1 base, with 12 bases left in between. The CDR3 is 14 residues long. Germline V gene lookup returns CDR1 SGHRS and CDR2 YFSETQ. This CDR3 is CASRFRQWNTEAFF. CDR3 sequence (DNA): TGCGCCAGCAGGTTCAGACAGTGGAACACTGAAGCTTTCTTT.

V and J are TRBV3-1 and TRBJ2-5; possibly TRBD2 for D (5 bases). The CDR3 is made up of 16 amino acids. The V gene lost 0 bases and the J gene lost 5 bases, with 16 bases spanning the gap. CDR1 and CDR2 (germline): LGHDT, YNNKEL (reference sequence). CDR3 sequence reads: CASSQESTTSLETQYF. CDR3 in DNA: TGTGCCAGCAGCCAAGAATCGACTACCTCCCTGGAGACCCAGTACTTC.

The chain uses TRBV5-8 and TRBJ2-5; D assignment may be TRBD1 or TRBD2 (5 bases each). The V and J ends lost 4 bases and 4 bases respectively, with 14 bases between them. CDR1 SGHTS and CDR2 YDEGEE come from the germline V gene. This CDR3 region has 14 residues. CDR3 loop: CASSHGVRAETQYF. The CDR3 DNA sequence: TGTGCCAGCAGCCACGGGGTCAGGGCAGAGACCCAGTACTTC.

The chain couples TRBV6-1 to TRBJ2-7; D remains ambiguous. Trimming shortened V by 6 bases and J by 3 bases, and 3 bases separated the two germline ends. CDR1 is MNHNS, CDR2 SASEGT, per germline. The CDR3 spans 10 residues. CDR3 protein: CASRHYEQYF. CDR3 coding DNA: TGTGCCAGCAGACACTACGAGCAGTACTTC.

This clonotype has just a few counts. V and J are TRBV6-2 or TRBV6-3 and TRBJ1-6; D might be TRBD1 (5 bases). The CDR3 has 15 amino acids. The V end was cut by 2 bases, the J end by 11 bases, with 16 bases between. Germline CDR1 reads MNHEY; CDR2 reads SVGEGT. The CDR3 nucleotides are TGTGCCAGCAGTTACCGTCCCGGGGGGACGGCACCCCTCCACTTT. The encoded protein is CASSYRPGGTAPLHF.

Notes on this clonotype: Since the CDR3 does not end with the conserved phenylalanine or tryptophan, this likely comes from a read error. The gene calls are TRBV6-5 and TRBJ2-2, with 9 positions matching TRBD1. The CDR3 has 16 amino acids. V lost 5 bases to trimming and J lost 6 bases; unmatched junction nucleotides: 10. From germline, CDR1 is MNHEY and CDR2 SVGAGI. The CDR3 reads CASSRGQGKGAGELFS. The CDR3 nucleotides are TGTGCCAGCAGTCGGGGACAGGGCAAAGGGGCCGGGGAGCTGTTTTCT.

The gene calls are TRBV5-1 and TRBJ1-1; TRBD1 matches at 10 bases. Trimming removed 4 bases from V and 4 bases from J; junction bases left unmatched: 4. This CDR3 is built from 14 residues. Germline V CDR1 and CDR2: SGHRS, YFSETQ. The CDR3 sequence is CASSAGTGATEAFF. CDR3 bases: TGCGCCAGCAGCGCCGGGACAGGGGCCACTGAAGCTTTCTTT.

CDR3 region: CASSSQGAGLTEKLFF. The CDR3 coding sequence is TGTGCCAGCAGTTCCCAGGGGGCCGGGTTAACGGAAAAACTGTTTTTT. V gene TRBV12-3 or TRBV12-4 combines with J gene TRBJ1-4; 8 positions match TRBD1. V lost 4 bases to trimming and J lost 8 bases; unmatched junction nucleotides: 12. CDR3 length equals 16 residues.

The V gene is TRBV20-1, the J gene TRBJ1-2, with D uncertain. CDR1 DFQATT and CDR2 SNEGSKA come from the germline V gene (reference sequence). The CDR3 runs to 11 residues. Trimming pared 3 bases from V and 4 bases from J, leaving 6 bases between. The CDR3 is CSASWVYGYTF. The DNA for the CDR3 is TGCAGTGCTAGCTGGGTCTATGGCTACACCTTC.

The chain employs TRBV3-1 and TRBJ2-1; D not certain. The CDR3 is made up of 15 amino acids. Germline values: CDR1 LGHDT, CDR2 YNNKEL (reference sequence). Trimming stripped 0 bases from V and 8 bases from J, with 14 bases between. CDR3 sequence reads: CASSQDTTAWDEQFF. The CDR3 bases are TGTGCCAGCAGCCAAGATACCACAGCATGGGATGAGCAGTTCTTC.

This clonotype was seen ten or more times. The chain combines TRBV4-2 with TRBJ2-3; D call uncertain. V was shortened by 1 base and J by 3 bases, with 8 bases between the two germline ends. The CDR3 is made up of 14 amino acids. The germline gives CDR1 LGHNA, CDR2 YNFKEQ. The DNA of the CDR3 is TGTGCCAGCAGCCAAGTCCTGGGGACAGATACGCAGTATTTT. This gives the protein CASSQVLGTDTQYF.

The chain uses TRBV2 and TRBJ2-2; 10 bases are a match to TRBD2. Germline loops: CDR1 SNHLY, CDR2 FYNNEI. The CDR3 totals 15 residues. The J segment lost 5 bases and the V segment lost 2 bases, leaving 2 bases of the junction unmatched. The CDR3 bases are TGTGCCAGCAGTGAACGTAGCGGGGGGACCGGGGAGCTGTTTTTT. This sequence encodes CASSERSGGTGELFF.

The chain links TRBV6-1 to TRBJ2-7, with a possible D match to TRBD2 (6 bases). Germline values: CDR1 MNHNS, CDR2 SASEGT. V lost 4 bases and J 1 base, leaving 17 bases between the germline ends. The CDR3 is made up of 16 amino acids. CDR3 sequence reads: CASSAPRGGESYEQYF. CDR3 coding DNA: TGTGCCAGCAGTGCCCCCCGGGGAGGTGAATCCTACGAGCAGTACTTC.

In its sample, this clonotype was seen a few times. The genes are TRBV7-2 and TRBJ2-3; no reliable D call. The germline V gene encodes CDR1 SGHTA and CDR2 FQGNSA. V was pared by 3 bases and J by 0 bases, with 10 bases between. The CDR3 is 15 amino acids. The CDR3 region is CASSFSYLSTDTQYF. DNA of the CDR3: TGTGCCAGCAGCTTTTCCTACCTTAGCACAGATACGCAGTATTTT.

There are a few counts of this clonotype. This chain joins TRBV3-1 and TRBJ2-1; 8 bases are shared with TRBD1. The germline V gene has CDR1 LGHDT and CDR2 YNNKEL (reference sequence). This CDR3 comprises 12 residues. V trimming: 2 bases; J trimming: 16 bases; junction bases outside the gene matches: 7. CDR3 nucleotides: TGTGCCAGCAGCCAAAGACAGGGGACCAATTTCTTC. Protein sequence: CASSQRQGTNFF.

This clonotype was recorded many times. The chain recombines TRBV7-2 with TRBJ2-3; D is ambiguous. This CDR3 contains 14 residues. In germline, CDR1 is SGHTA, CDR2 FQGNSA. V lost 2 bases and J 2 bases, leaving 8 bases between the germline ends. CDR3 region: CASSLLVSTDTQYF. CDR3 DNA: TGTGCCAGCAGCTTACTCGTTTCCACAGATACGCAGTATTTT.

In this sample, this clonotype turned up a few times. In DNA form, the CDR3 reads TGTGCCAGCAGTACTTCAGGGGCGGATCAGCCCCAGCATTTT. It is translated as CASSTSGADQPQHF. The chain uses TRBV12-3 or TRBV12-4 and TRBJ1-5, with D perhaps TRBD1 (6 bases). The CDR3 length is 14 residues. V was trimmed by 5 bases and J by 5 bases, leaving 13 bases between them.

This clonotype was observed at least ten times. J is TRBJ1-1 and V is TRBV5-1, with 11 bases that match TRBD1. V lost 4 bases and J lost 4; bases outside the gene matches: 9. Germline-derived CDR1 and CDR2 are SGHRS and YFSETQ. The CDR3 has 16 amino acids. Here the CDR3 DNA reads TGCGCCAGCAGCCCACAACCTGGGACAGGGGGCACTGAAGCTTTCTTT. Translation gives CASSPQPGTGGTEAFF.

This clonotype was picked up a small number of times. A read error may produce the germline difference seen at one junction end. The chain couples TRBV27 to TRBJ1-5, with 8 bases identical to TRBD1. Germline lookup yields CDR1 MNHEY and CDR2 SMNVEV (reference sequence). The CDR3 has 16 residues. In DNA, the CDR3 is TGTGCCAGCAGTCGCAATTCAGGGGGCAGCAATCAGCCCCAGCAATTT. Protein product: CASSRNSGGSNQPQQF.

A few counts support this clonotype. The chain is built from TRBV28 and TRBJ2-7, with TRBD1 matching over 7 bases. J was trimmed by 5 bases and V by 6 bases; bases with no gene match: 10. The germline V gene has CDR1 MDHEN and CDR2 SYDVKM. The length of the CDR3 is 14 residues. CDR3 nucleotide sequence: TGTGCCAGCAGCCGCGACAGGGTAACCCACGAGCAGTACTTC. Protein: CASSRDRVTHEQYF.

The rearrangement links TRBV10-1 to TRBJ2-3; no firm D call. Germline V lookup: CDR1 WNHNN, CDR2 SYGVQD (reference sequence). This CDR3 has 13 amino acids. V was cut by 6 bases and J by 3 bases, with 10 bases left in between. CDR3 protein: CASSLSLTDTQYF. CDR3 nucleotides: TGCGCCAGCAGCCTCAGTCTTACAGATACGCAGTATTTT.

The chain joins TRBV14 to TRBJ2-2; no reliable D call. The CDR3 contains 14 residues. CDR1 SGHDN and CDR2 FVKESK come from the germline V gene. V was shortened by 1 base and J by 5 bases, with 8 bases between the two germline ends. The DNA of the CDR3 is TGTGCCAGCAGCCAAGCATTAGTTACCGGGGAGCTGTTTTTT. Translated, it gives CASSQALVTGELFF.